Below, 17 T cell receptor beta chains from the same sample are listed, as sequenced in a study of Ad26.COV2.S vaccination and SARS-CoV-2 variants. This table comes from immunoSEQ multiplex PCR, and its TCRdb copy is limited to in-frame clones, with some not included. The table records hundreds of thousands of clones, approximately 83% of them present only once. Indicated treatment: over 15 received Ad26.COV2.S at low or high dose, single or two shots; 5 received placebo; per-sample allocation not given. Specimens were obtained on day 63 following the first vaccine or placebo injection. The material was peripheral blood, obtained in a trial of Ad26.COV2.S vaccine versus placebo. These receptors were obtained from a person between 18 and 65 years old who received the Ad26.COV2.S COVID-19 vaccine or a placebo.

The V gene is TRBV9, the J gene TRBJ2-3; unclear D gene. CDR1 SGDLS and CDR2 YYNGEE come from the germline V gene. There are 13 residues in the CDR3. The V end lost 6 bases, the J end lost 5 bases, and 13 bases lay between the germline ends. Here the CDR3 DNA reads TGTGCCAGCAATGGGTGGGCTCGAGATACGCAGTATTTT. Amino acids: CASNGWARDTQYF.

V and J are TRBV30 and TRBJ1-1; no definite D call. Germline loops: CDR1 GTSNPN, CDR2 SVGIG (reference sequence). This CDR3 has 11 residues. The V end lost 8 bases, the J end lost 6 bases, and 13 bases lay between the germline ends. The CDR3 coding sequence is TGTGCCAGCGAGGAGGTCGCTGAAGCTTTCTTT. Protein sequence: CASEEVAEAFF.

This chain links TRBV7-2 with TRBJ2-1; no definite D call. This CDR3 spans 11 amino acids. V was pared by 3 bases and J by 14 bases, with 11 bases between. CDR1 SGHTA and CDR2 FQGNSA come from the germline V gene. Here the CDR3 reads CASSFGVRKFF. CDR3 coding DNA: TGTGCCAGCAGCTTTGGAGTTAGGAAGTTCTTC. The variable domain in full, completed from reference TRBV7-2 and TRBJ2-1, reads GAGVSQSPSNKVTEKGKDVELRCDPISGHTALYWYRQSLGQGLEFLIYFQGNSAPDKSGLPSDRFSAERTGGSVSTLTIQRTQQEDSAVYLCASSFGVRKFFGPGTRLTVL.

CDR3 sequence (DNA): TGTGCCAGCAGCGGAATGACTAGCGGGAGTTGGAGGGAGCTGTTTTTT. Its translation: CASSGMTSGSWRELFF. This chain links TRBV2 with TRBJ2-2; 12 bases align to TRBD2. The CDR3 totals 16 residues. Germline trimming cut 6 bases from V and 9 bases from J; bases unmatched to any gene: 11. CDR1 and CDR2 from the germline V gene are SNHLY and FYNNEI.

This sequence joins TRBV11-2 and TRBJ2-1; unclear D gene. Trimming cost V 4 bases and J 1 base, with 8 bases left between them. Germline V lookup: CDR1 SGHAT, CDR2 FQNNGV. CDR3 size: 14 residues. CDR3 amino acids: CASSYPQSYNEQFF. The DNA of the CDR3 is TGTGCCAGCAGCTACCCACAGTCCTACAATGAGCAGTTCTTC.

This clone was picked up one time. The chain uses TRBV5-4 and TRBJ2-3; perhaps TRBD1 as D (6 bases). CDR1 SGHNT and CDR2 YYREEE come from the germline V gene (reference sequence). V lost 4 bases and J lost 0, with 15 bases in between. This CDR3 has 16 amino acids. The CDR3 region is CASSPGVGGSTDTQYF. The CDR3 nucleotides read TGTGCCAGCAGCCCAGGGGTTGGCGGAAGCACAGATACGCAGTATTTT.

This clone was seen a few times. The rearrangement links TRBV5-1 to TRBJ2-5; D might be TRBD1 or TRBD2, each matching 5 bases. There are 15 residues in the CDR3. CDR1 SGHRS and CDR2 YFSETQ come from the germline V gene. Trimming took 0 bases from V and 5 from J, leaving 14 bases between them. The CDR3 loop reads CASSLDPGPGETQYF. As DNA, the CDR3 is TGCGCCAGCAGCTTGGACCCGGGACCGGGGGAGACCCAGTACTTC.

This sequence joins TRBV3-1 (or the pseudogene TRBV3-2) and TRBJ1-2; TRBD1 matches at 8 bases. The CDR3 contains 14 residues. V gave up 4 bases and J gave up 6 bases; unmatched junction bases: 7. Germline V lookup: CDR1 LGHDT, CDR2 YNNKEL (reference sequence). CDR3 DNA sequence: TGTGCCAGCAGCCTTGGGACAGGCGTCAATGGCTACACCTTC. Translated, it gives CASSLGTGVNGYTF.

This clone was observed a single time. CDR3 amino acids: CASSSRAGGDTEAFF. The CDR3 nucleotides read TGTGCCAGCAGCTCCCGGGCCGGGGGCGACACTGAAGCTTTCTTT. V gene TRBV21-1 combines with J gene TRBJ1-1. TRBV21-1 is a recognized pseudogene. This CDR3 comprises 15 residues.

The chain employs TRBV6-2 or TRBV6-3 and TRBJ2-7, with 8 bases fitting TRBD2. Trimming took 6 bases from V and 3 from J; bases not matched to a gene: 13. This CDR3 spans 16 amino acids. The germline gives CDR1 MNHEY, CDR2 SVGEGT. The DNA for the CDR3 is TGTGCCAGCAGCGGCCCGGGGGGGCGCGAGTTCTACGAGCAGTACTTC. It translates to CASSGPGGREFYEQYF.

J is TRBJ1-2 and V is TRBV5-6, with a tentative D call TRBD1 (5 bases). The CDR3 runs to 13 residues. Between the trimmed V and J ends, which lost 4 bases and 7 bases, there was a span of 14 bases. Germline CDR1 reads SGHDT; CDR2 reads YYEEEE. In DNA, the CDR3 is TGTGCCAGCAGCCCCGGGACGTCGGGTGGCTACACCTTC. Translated, it gives CASSPGTSGGYTF.

The J gene is TRBJ2-7, the V gene TRBV7-8, with 9 positions matching TRBD1. V lost 0 bases and J lost 0; bases outside the gene matches: 6. There are 17 residues in the CDR3. Germline CDR1 reads SGHVS; CDR2 reads FQNEAQ. DNA of the CDR3: TGTGCCAGCAGCTTAGCAACCACAGGGGGCGGCTCCTACGAGCAGTACTTC. Translating it yields CASSLATTGGGSYEQYF.

This rearrangement joins TRBV19 to TRBJ1-3, with TRBD1 matching 9 bases. The CDR3 length is 18 residues. In germline, CDR1 is LNHDA, CDR2 SQIVND (reference sequence). With V trimmed by 7 bases and J by 0 bases, 13 bases remained unmatched. The chain's CDR3 is CASTQNYRGLRSGNTIYF. CDR3 coding DNA: TGTGCCAGTACCCAGAACTACAGGGGGCTTCGCTCTGGAAACACCATATATTTT.

This chain joins TRBV15 and TRBJ2-7; TRBD2 aligns across 7 bases. The CDR3 runs to 13 residues. The germline gives CDR1 LNHNV, CDR2 YYDKDF (reference sequence). J was trimmed by 3 bases and V by 3 bases; bases with no gene match: 2. The CDR3 loop is CATSSGLVYEQYF. CDR3 DNA sequence: TGTGCCACCAGCAGTGGACTAGTCTACGAGCAGTACTTC.

With respect to this clone: This same CDR3 is encoded by further DNA sequences in the sample. The V call is TRBV9, the J call TRBJ2-7; 7 bases fit TRBD1. V gave up 4 bases and J gave up 6 bases; unmatched junction bases: 7. This CDR3 comprises 13 residues. CDR1 is SGDLS and CDR2 is YYNGEE in the germline V gene. The CDR3 nucleotides read TGTGCCAGCAGCCCGCGACAGGGTGGCGAGCAGTACTTC. It is translated as CASSPRQGGEQYF.

A single count supports this clone. V gene TRBV4-1 combines with J gene TRBJ2-3, with 13 bases identical to TRBD2. The J segment lost 5 bases and the V segment lost 3 bases, leaving 14 bases of the junction unmatched. CDR1 and CDR2 from the germline V gene are MGHRA and YSYEKL. CDR3 length: 19 amino acids. The CDR3 DNA sequence: TGCGCCAGCAGCCATTGGAGTATGAGACTAGCGGGGGGTGGAGATACGCAGTATTTT. Amino acid sequence: CASSHWSMRLAGGGDTQYF.

The chain combines TRBV7-9 with TRBJ2-2; D may be TRBD2 (5 bases). The CDR3 runs 15 residues. From germline, CDR1 is SEHNR and CDR2 FQNEAQ (reference sequence). Trimming cost V 5 bases and J 5 bases, with 15 bases left between them. The CDR3 DNA sequence: TGTGCCAGCAGCCCCTTCAAGGGAGTTACCGGGGAGCTGTTTTTT. This sequence encodes CASSPFKGVTGELFF.